This passage covers 30 T cell receptor beta chains from one sample sequenced in a study of T cells in tumors and immune-related adverse events. Profiling relied on immunoSEQ multiplex PCR, and the TCRdb table lists in-frame clones only, not all of them. The table lists a few thousand clones, around 80% of them singletons. The source was skin tissue, collected from a patient treated with anti-PD-1 therapy. The receptors were gathered from a female donor with metastatic renal cell carcinoma.

The V call is TRBV5-1, the J call TRBJ2-7; 8 nucleotides align to TRBD1. V lost 4 bases and J lost 6; bases outside the gene matches: 12. Germline CDR1 SGHRS, CDR2 YFSETQ. This CDR3 has 15 amino acids. In DNA form, the CDR3 reads TGCGCCAGCAGCGGACAGGGTCTAACTGATGCCGAGCAGTACTTC. Protein product: CASSGQGLTDAEQYF.

The chain joins TRBV7-9 to TRBJ2-7, with D unclear. This CDR3 has 16 residues. Trimming cost V 1 base and J 3 bases, with 16 bases left between them. Germline CDR1 SEHNR, CDR2 FQNEAQ (reference sequence). This CDR3 reads CASSLDTAAWGYEQYF. CDR3 bases: TGTGCCAGCAGCTTAGACACCGCAGCCTGGGGCTACGAGCAGTACTTC.

As regards this clone: The same CDR3 arises from other DNA sequences in this sample as well. The V gene is TRBV4-1, the J gene TRBJ1-5; 8 positions match TRBD1. Germline V CDR1 and CDR2: MGHRA, YSYEKL. With V trimmed by 0 bases and J by 5 bases, 6 bases remained unmatched. The CDR3 runs 16 residues. CDR3 sequence reads: CASSQDDRGGDQPQHF. DNA of the CDR3: TGCGCCAGCAGCCAAGATGACAGGGGAGGTGATCAGCCCCAGCATTTT.

The CDR3 sequence: CASSNPSGRVLTDTQYF. The CDR3 nucleotides are TGTGCCAGCAGCAACCCTAGCGGGAGAGTACTCACAGATACGCAGTATTTT. The V and J genes are TRBV2 and TRBJ2-3, with TRBD2 identical over 10 bases. Looked up from germline, CDR1 is SNHLY and CDR2 is FYNNEI. The length of the CDR3 is 17 residues. Losses at the gene ends were 6 bases for V and 2 bases for J; bases not matched to a gene: 11.

The V gene is TRBV14, the J gene TRBJ1-3; D is undetermined. Germline-derived CDR1 and CDR2 are SGHDN and FVKESK. The CDR3 consists of 16 residues. V dropped 4 bases and J dropped 0 bases, with 13 bases sitting between them. CDR3 loop: CASSRRIASSGNTIYF. The DNA for the CDR3 is TGTGCCAGCAGCCGCCGTATCGCTTCCTCTGGAAACACCATATATTTT.

The chain recombines TRBV11-2 with TRBJ2-3, with 7 bases fitting TRBD2. V lost 1 base and J lost 1; bases outside the gene matches: 8. Germline assignment: CDR1 SGHAT and CDR2 FQNNGV. There are 17 residues in the CDR3. The CDR3 spells CASSLARSSGGTDTQYF. The CDR3 DNA reads TGTGCCAGCAGCTTAGCTCGTTCCAGCGGGGGCACAGATACGCAGTATTTT.

The V and J genes are TRBV19 and TRBJ2-1, with D perhaps TRBD2 (6 bases). CDR3 size: 13 residues. Germline V gives CDR1 LNHDA, CDR2 SQIVND (reference sequence). Trimming cost V 5 bases and J 10 bases, with 15 bases left between them. This CDR3 reads CASSAQGGREQFF. The DNA for the CDR3 is TGTGCCAGTAGTGCCCAAGGTGGGAGGGAGCAGTTCTTC.

The V gene is TRBV4-1, the J gene TRBJ2-7, with D hard to call. Looked up from germline, CDR1 is MGHRA and CDR2 is YSYEKL. CDR3 length: 16 residues. Between the trimmed V and J ends, which lost 5 bases and 2 bases, there was a span of 19 bases. The CDR3 DNA sequence: TGCGCCAGCAGCATTAACCCTCATATCACGGCCTACGAGCAGTACTTC. As protein: CASSINPHITAYEQYF.

The CDR3 loop is CASSFRGANYGYTF. CDR3 DNA sequence: TGTGCCAGCAGCTTTCGGGGGGCGAACTATGGCTACACCTTC. V is TRBV5-4 and J is TRBJ1-2; D may be TRBD1 (6 bases). V lost 2 bases and J 2 bases, leaving 10 bases between the germline ends. CDR3 length: 14 amino acids. CDR1 and CDR2 (germline): SGHNT, YYREEE (reference sequence).

The chain joins TRBV28 to TRBJ1-1; D is possibly TRBD1 (6 bases). Per germline, CDR1 MDHEN and CDR2 SYDVKM. Between the trimmed V and J ends, which lost 4 bases and 2 bases, there was a span of 17 bases. CDR3 length equals 16 residues. The CDR3 region has the DNA TGTGCCAGCAGTTCCCCCTGGACAGAACAAAACACTGAAGCTTTCTTT. Translated: CASSSPWTEQNTEAFF. Combining the CDR3 with reference TRBV28 and TRBJ1-1 gives the whole variable domain DVKVTQSSRYLVKRTGEKVFLECVQDMDHENMFWYRQDPGLGLRLIYFSYDVKMKEKGDIPEGYSVSREKKERFSLILESASTNQTSMYLCASSSPWTEQNTEAFFGQGTRLTVV.

The rearrangement links TRBV5-1 to TRBJ2-2, with a tentative D call TRBD2 (6 bases). Germline V gene data show CDR1 as SGHRS and CDR2 as YFSETQ. V gave up 0 bases and J gave up 3 bases, with 9 bases separating them. This CDR3 has 15 residues. The CDR3 here is CASSLGPGDTGELFF. The CDR3 coding sequence is TGCGCCAGCAGCTTGGGTCCGGGGGACACCGGGGAGCTGTTTTTT.

The chain links TRBV18 to TRBJ1-5; no clear D gene. Per the germline V gene, CDR1 is KGHSH and CDR2 is LQKENI. The V end was cut by 0 bases, the J end by 5 bases, with 11 bases between. The CDR3 covers 15 residues. CDR3 region: CASSPPRGYDQPQHF. CDR3 in DNA: TGTGCCAGCTCACCACCACGTGGGTACGATCAGCCCCAGCATTTT.

The chain couples TRBV7-2 to TRBJ1-6, with 9 bases lining up with TRBD1. The germline CDR1 and CDR2 sequences are SGHTA and FQGNSA. Trimming took 5 bases from V and 10 from J; bases not matched to a gene: 9. CDR3 size: 15 residues. CDR3 in amino acids: CASSLGQGFYSPLHF. As DNA, the CDR3 is TGTGCCAGCAGCCTGGGACAGGGTTTTTACTCACCCCTCCACTTT.

The V and J genes are TRBV19 and TRBJ2-7, with D unclear. V shed 1 base and J shed 6 bases, with 13 bases lying between them. The CDR3 is 14 amino acids. In germline, CDR1 is LNHDA, CDR2 SQIVND (reference sequence). In DNA, the CDR3 is TGTGCCAGTAGTATAGGGCAGTTTTCGATCGAGCAGTACTTC. Translation: CASSIGQFSIEQYF.

The V gene is TRBV5-6, the J gene TRBJ1-4; D unresolved. CDR3 length: 15 residues. Between the trimmed V and J ends, which lost 3 bases and 2 bases, there was a span of 11 bases. CDR1 and CDR2 from the germline V gene are SGHDT and YYEEEE. CDR3 in amino acids: CASSSSGGTNEKLFF. CDR3 in DNA: TGTGCCAGCAGCTCCTCTGGAGGGACTAATGAAAAACTGTTTTTT.

The chain joins TRBV7-8 to TRBJ2-5; D may correspond to TRBD1 or TRBD2 (5 bases each). The germline V gene encodes CDR1 SGHVS and CDR2 FQNEAQ. This CDR3 is 17 amino acids long. Between the trimmed V and J ends, which lost 5 bases and 2 bases, there was a span of 21 bases. The CDR3 coding sequence is TGTGCCAGCAGCCCCCGGGGCGCCCGAGCCTATCAAGAGACCCAGTACTTC. Protein sequence: CASSPRGARAYQETQYF.

The chain links TRBV6-5 to TRBJ1-1; TRBD1 is a possible D gene (5 bases). This CDR3 spans 14 amino acids. In germline, CDR1 is MNHEY, CDR2 SVGAGI. Trimming removed 2 bases from V and 5 bases from J, with 12 bases in between. CDR3 in DNA: TGTGCCAGCAGTTACCCAGGGATGGGGACTGAAGCTTTCTTT. This codes for CASSYPGMGTEAFF.

This clone was found a few times. The chain joins TRBV10-3 to TRBJ2-1; D unresolved. This CDR3 spans 17 amino acids. V shed 10 bases and J shed 0 bases, with 22 bases lying between them. Germline CDR1 is ENHRY and CDR2 is SYGVKD. CDR3 sequence reads: CATLPRTVQGSYNEQFF. In DNA, the CDR3 is TGTGCCACCCTACCCCGGACGGTACAAGGCTCCTACAATGAGCAGTTCTTC.

This clone turned up a few times. The V gene is TRBV20-1, the J gene TRBJ2-7; D is ambiguous. The CDR3 contains 11 residues. Trimming removed 3 bases at V and 4 bases at J, with 7 bases between. The germline gives CDR1 DFQATT, CDR2 SNEGSKA (reference sequence). The CDR3 coding sequence is TGCAGTGCTAGGGTCTCGTACGAGCAGTACTTC. This codes for CSARVSYEQYF.

V gene TRBV7-9 combines with J gene TRBJ1-5, with no clear D. CDR3 length: 13 residues. The germline CDR1 and CDR2 sequences are SEHNR and FQNEAQ (reference sequence). V was clipped by 1 base and J by 3 bases, with 4 bases between them. The CDR3 protein is CASSLGVNQPQHF. The CDR3 region has the DNA TGTGCCAGCAGCTTAGGCGTCAATCAGCCCCAGCATTTT.

The CDR3: CASRESGKSYNEQFF. DNA for the CDR3: TGTGCCAGCAGAGAAAGCGGGAAATCCTACAATGAGCAGTTCTTC. The J gene is TRBJ2-1, the V gene TRBV27, with 7 positions matching TRBD2. V was pared by 6 bases and J by 1 base, with 6 bases of the junction left unmatched. Germline lookup yields CDR1 MNHEY and CDR2 SMNVEV (reference sequence). The CDR3 is made up of 15 amino acids.

The chain employs TRBV18 and TRBJ2-7; possible D gene TRBD1, 5 bases. The germline V gene encodes CDR1 KGHSH and CDR2 LQKENI. V lost 5 bases and J 2 bases, leaving 13 bases between the germline ends. This CDR3 comprises 14 residues. CDR3 residues: CASSDTNRPYEQYF. The CDR3, as DNA: TGTGCCAGCTCAGATACCAACAGGCCCTACGAGCAGTACTTC.

This chain connects TRBV5-1 to TRBJ1-1, with D unresolved. The CDR3 runs 12 residues. Germline-derived CDR1 and CDR2 are SGHRS and YFSETQ. Trimming pared 2 bases from V and 4 bases from J, leaving 6 bases between. This chain's CDR3 is CASSLGSTEAFF. For the CDR3, the DNA is TGCGCCAGCAGCTTAGGGAGCACTGAAGCTTTCTTT. The full variable domain, completed using reference TRBV5-1 and TRBJ1-1, is KAGVTQTPRYLIKTRGQQVTLSCSPISGHRSVSWYQQTPGQGLQFLFEYFSETQRNKGNFPGRFSGRQFSNSRSEMNVSTLELGDSALYLCASSLGSTEAFFGQGTRLTVV.

The V call is TRBV19, the J call TRBJ1-5; weak D call: TRBD1 (6 bases). Germline CDR1 and CDR2: LNHDA and SQIVND (reference sequence). The CDR3 extends over 13 amino acids. Trimming took off 7 bases at V and 7 bases at J, with 14 bases between the two ends. The CDR3 DNA is TGTGCCAGTACCGATAGGGGGGGACAGCCCCAGCATTTT. Its translation: CASTDRGGQPQHF.

The J gene is TRBJ1-1, the V gene TRBV7-8; TRBD1 might be the D (6 bases). The CDR3 has 12 residues. V lost 5 bases to trimming and J lost 9 bases, with 13 bases between them. The germline V gene encodes CDR1 SGHVS and CDR2 FQNEAQ. CDR3 sequence reads: CASSPRTEKAFF. Here the CDR3 DNA reads TGTGCCAGCAGCCCTAGGACAGAGAAAGCTTTCTTT.

This clone was counted once. The chain has TRBV7-2 and TRBJ2-1; D gene uncertain. The CDR3 sequence is 11 residues long. The germline V gene encodes CDR1 SGHTA and CDR2 FQGNSA. V shed 5 bases and J shed 7 bases, with 6 bases lying between them. Here the CDR3 reads CASSLINEQFF. The CDR3 region has the DNA TGTGCCAGCAGCCTGATTAATGAGCAGTTCTTC. Full variable domain (remainder filled in from reference TRBV7-2 and TRBJ2-1): GAGVSQSPSNKVTEKGKDVELRCDPISGHTALYWYRQSLGQGLEFLIYFQGNSAPDKSGLPSDRFSAERTGGSVSTLTIQRTQQEDSAVYLCASSLINEQFFGPGTRLTVL.

The chain couples TRBV4-1 to TRBJ1-2; 11 positions match TRBD1. V shed 0 bases, J shed 4 bases, and the junction held 10 bases outside the gene matches. This CDR3 region has 18 residues. Germline assignment: CDR1 MGHRA and CDR2 YSYEKL. The CDR3 reads CASSQDLHRTGGGYGYTF. CDR3 sequence (DNA): TGCGCCAGCAGCCAAGACCTTCATCGGACAGGGGGCGGCTATGGCTACACCTTC.

The chain combines TRBV27 with TRBJ2-7; 9 nucleotides align to TRBD1. The CDR3 extends over 19 amino acids. V shed 6 bases and J 3 bases; nucleotides not matched to a gene: 21. Germline V gene sequence: CDR1 MNHEY, CDR2 SMNVEV (reference sequence). CDR3 residues: CASSPNPGQGLLANYEQYF. The CDR3 DNA reads TGTGCCAGCAGCCCCAACCCGGGACAGGGATTGTTGGCTAACTACGAGCAGTACTTC.

This clone appeared once. The gene calls are TRBV19 and TRBJ2-1, with 8 nucleotides matching TRBD1. CDR1 and CDR2 (germline): LNHDA, SQIVND (reference sequence). This CDR3 comprises 15 residues. Trimming removed 5 bases from V and 6 bases from J; junction bases left unmatched: 9. The CDR3: CASSPRTGLRNEQFF. The CDR3 bases are TGTGCCAGTAGTCCGCGGACAGGGCTGCGCAATGAGCAGTTCTTC.

CDR3 sequence: CASSIGHPYSEQYF. The DNA for the CDR3 is TGTGCCAGCAGTATAGGACACCCGTACTCCGAGCAGTACTTC. The chain carries TRBV6-5 and TRBJ2-7; D is possibly TRBD1 (5 bases). V shed 5 bases and J shed 6 bases, with 17 bases lying between them. The CDR3 covers 14 residues. The germline V gene encodes CDR1 MNHEY and CDR2 SVGAGI.